This TCR beta chain was sequenced for a study of T cell responses to AZD1222 COVID-19 vaccine. Germline CDR1 reads LNHDA; CDR2 reads SQIVND (reference sequence). The CDR3 extends over 14 amino acids. V lost 5 bases to trimming and J lost 0 bases, with 5 bases between them. Sequencing used immunoSEQ multiplex PCR; TCRdb keeps in-frame clones, though not all of them. The repertoire has 150,000 to 200,000 clones, around nine tenths of them found once; the top ten carry around 3.6%. Comment on this clone: Its specificity is unknown. At the DNA level, this CDR3 is encoded by other sequences in the same sample as well.

Study-level findings and limits: Possibly, clonal diversity was underestimated; donors were largely white British and included more females.

The sequence was obtained from an adult who received the MenACWY meningococcal vaccine as a control. This chain connects TRBV19 to TRBJ2-6, with D maybe TRBD1 (5 bases). The source material was peripheral blood, sampled 28 days after the second dose of the MenACWY control vaccine. CDR3 amino acids: CASSQGSGANVLTF. The CDR3 DNA follows: TGTGCCAGTAGTCAGGGCTCTGGGGCCAACGTCCTGACTTTC.